This passage covers 20 T cell receptor beta chains from one sample sequenced in a study of regulatory T cells in long-lasting Graves disease. Through Arm-PCR of CDR3 regions and iRepertoire HTBI primers, TCR beta libraries were built. One entry per CDR3 protein results from TCRdb running MiXCR on the multiplex PCR reads. The repertoire has around 450,000 distinct CDR3 sequences, roughly 21% of them found once; the top ten carry roughly 6.9%. The time point denotes: persistent/refractory GD, antithyroid drugs over 5 years with positive TRAb. PBMC-extracted RNA yielded the TCR library. The specimen was peripheral blood mononuclear cells (PBMCs), collected when the disease was refractory, from a patient treated with antithyroid drugs. Source of these receptors: a female donor with Graves disease.

In this sample, this clonotype turned up many times. V usage is TRBV12-3 or TRBV12-4 and J usage is TRBJ1-5; D gene ambiguous. This CDR3 has 13 amino acids. Trimming took 2 bases from V and 3 from J, leaving 5 bases between them. The DNA for the CDR3 is TGTGCCAGCAGTTTATCCCACAATCAGCCCCAGCATTTT. As protein: CASSLSHNQPQHF.

This clonotype was counted only a few times. Because it lacks the conserved phenylalanine or tryptophan at the end, this CDR3 is likely a read error. The chain combines TRBV19 with TRBJ2-7; 7 nucleotides agree with TRBD1. CDR1 and CDR2 from the germline V gene are LNHDA and SQIVND (reference sequence). Unmatched junction bases numbered 8, after V lost 11 bases and J lost 4 bases. The length of the CDR3 is 12 residues. Written as DNA, the CDR3 is TGTGCCCTTTCCGGGACAGAATACGAGCAGTACTCC. Translating it yields CALSGTEYEQYS.

Regarding this clonotype: Given the absence of the conserved phenylalanine or tryptophan at the CDR3 end, a read error is likely. For the CDR3, the DNA is TGTGCCAGCAGCTTAGTGGGGCGTTGGAACACTGAAGCTTTCCTT. It specifies CASSLVGRWNTEAFL. The chain links TRBV7-9 to TRBJ1-1, with D possibly matching TRBD1 (5 bases). The germline gives CDR1 SEHNR, CDR2 FQNEAQ (reference sequence). Between the trimmed V and J ends, which lost 1 base and 1 base, there was a span of 10 bases. The CDR3 loop spans 15 amino acids.

A remark on this clonotype: The conserved phenylalanine or tryptophan is not found at the CDR3 terminus, so this likely reflects a read error. V and J are TRBV4-1 and TRBJ1-2, with a tentative D call TRBD1 (6 bases). Germline V gives CDR1 MGHRA, CDR2 YSYEKL. The CDR3 spans 17 residues. The V and J ends lost 0 bases and 3 bases respectively, with 17 bases between them. The CDR3 here is CASSQDYGGSSYYGYTS. CDR3 DNA: TGCGCCAGCAGCCAAGATTACGGGGGCAGTTCTTACTATGGCTACACCTCC.

This clonotype was observed many times. The chain is built from TRBV29-1 and TRBJ1-1; D is perhaps TRBD1 (5 bases). CDR1 is SQVTM and CDR2 is ANQGSEA in the germline V gene. V lost 3 bases and J 5 bases, leaving 13 bases between the germline ends. The CDR3 sequence is 13 residues long. The CDR3 protein is CSVDASGRTEAFF. CDR3 sequence (DNA): TGCAGCGTTGACGCCTCGGGGCGGACTGAAGCTTTCTTT. The full variable domain, its missing parts supplied by reference TRBV29-1 and TRBJ1-1, is SAVISQKPSRDICQRGTSLTIQCQVDSQVTMMFWYRQQPGQSLTLIATANQGSEATYESGFVIDKFPISRPNLTFSTLTVSNMSPEDSSIYLCSVDASGRTEAFFGQGTRLTVV.

This sequence joins TRBV19 and TRBJ1-1; a weak D match, TRBD1 (5 bases). V dropped 6 bases and J dropped 2 bases, with 13 bases sitting between them. This CDR3 comprises 14 residues. CDR1 LNHDA and CDR2 SQIVND come from the germline V gene (reference sequence). CDR3 loop: CASRGSRDNTEAFF. For the CDR3, the DNA is TGTGCCAGTAGAGGGTCCCGGGACAACACTGAAGCTTTCTTT.

There are many counts of this clonotype. The chain recombines TRBV27 with TRBJ1-4; D is unresolved. The V end was cut by 0 bases, the J end by 8 bases, with 10 bases between. The CDR3 runs to 14 residues. Germline CDR1 is MNHEY and CDR2 is SMNVEV (reference sequence). The DNA of the CDR3 is TGTGCCAGCAGTTTATCGGCTGTCGGGGAAAAACTGTTTTTT. It translates to CASSLSAVGEKLFF.

CDR3 DNA sequence: TGTGCCAGCAGTTACTCCGCAGGGGGCGCGGTTGGCTACACCTTC. It codes for CASSYSAGGAVGYTF. This rearrangement joins TRBV6-9 to TRBJ1-2, with 8 bases matching TRBD1. V lost 3 bases to trimming and J lost 7 bases; unmatched junction nucleotides: 10. The length of the CDR3 is 15 residues. The V gene's germline CDR1 is MNHGY and CDR2 SVAAGI.

The chain uses TRBV5-1 and TRBJ1-1, with D tentatively TRBD1 (5 bases). Deletions cut 2 bases from V and 0 bases from J, with 8 bases between. In germline, CDR1 is SGHRS, CDR2 YFSETQ. This CDR3 contains 14 residues. The CDR3 nucleotides are TGCGCCAGCAGCTTCCCGACAGTGAACACTGAAGCTTTCTTT. Amino acids: CASSFPTVNTEAFF.

This clonotype was counted ten times or more. J is TRBJ1-1 and V is TRBV5-1; TRBD1 matches 8 bases. The CDR3 spans 15 residues. J was trimmed by 1 base and V by 4 bases; bases with no gene match: 6. Germline values: CDR1 SGHRS, CDR2 YFSETQ. The CDR3 DNA reads as TGCGCCAGCAGCGCCACCGGGACAGGGAACACTGAAGCTTTCTTT. Encoded protein: CASSATGTGNTEAFF. Full variable domain (rest looked up from reference TRBV5-1 and TRBJ1-1): KAGVTQTPRYLIKTRGQQVTLSCSPISGHRSVSWYQQTPGQGLQFLFEYFSETQRNKGNFPGRFSGRQFSNSRSEMNVSTLELGDSALYLCASSATGTGNTEAFFGQGTRLTVV.

This clonotype was recorded a few times. The rearrangement links TRBV27 to TRBJ2-7; 8 bases are a match to TRBD1. Germline CDR1 and CDR2: MNHEY and SMNVEV (reference sequence). The CDR3 has 15 residues. V shed 8 bases and J 0 bases; nucleotides not matched to a gene: 9. Here the CDR3 reads CASRITGGGSYEQYF. The CDR3, as DNA: TGTGCCAGCCGAATTACAGGGGGAGGCTCCTACGAGCAGTACTTC.

This chain uses TRBV9 with TRBJ1-3; D remains ambiguous. CDR3 length: 14 residues. Trimming took off 0 bases at V and 1 base at J, with 5 bases between the two ends. Germline V CDR1 and CDR2: SGDLS, YYNGEE. The CDR3 DNA sequence: TGTGCCAGCAGCGTAGAAGGTTCTGGAAACACCATATATTTT. Its translation: CASSVEGSGNTIYF.

This clonotype has more than one count but fewer than ten. V is TRBV7-3 and J is TRBJ2-5; D is perhaps TRBD1 (6 bases). The CDR3 length is 14 residues. V was shortened by 6 bases and J by 2 bases, with 13 bases between the two germline ends. CDR1 is SGHTA, CDR2 FQGTGA, per germline. CDR3 sequence (DNA): TGTGCCAGCAGTCCGGACAGAAATCAAGAGACCCAGTACTTC. Residues: CASSPDRNQETQYF.

A few counts support this clonotype. V gene TRBV7-9 combines with J gene TRBJ2-5; TRBD2 matches 9 bases. Per the germline V gene, CDR1 is SEHNR and CDR2 is FQNEAQ (reference sequence). This CDR3 region has 16 residues. V gave up 3 bases and J gave up 3 bases; unmatched junction bases: 8. This chain's CDR3 is CASSLRRGGYKETQYF. CDR3 in DNA: TGTGCCAGCAGCTTGAGGCGGGGGGGCTATAAAGAGACCCAGTACTTC.

This chain links TRBV29-1 with TRBJ2-7; possible D gene TRBD1, 5 bases. Germline assignment: CDR1 SQVTM and CDR2 ANQGSEA. Trimming pared 5 bases from V and 0 bases from J, leaving 14 bases between. This CDR3 region has 14 residues. CDR3 in DNA: TGCAGCGTTCTTCAACAGGCGAGCTCCTACGAGCAGTACTTC. This gives the protein CSVLQQASSYEQYF.

The rearrangement joins TRBV6-1 to TRBJ1-2; possibly TRBD1 for D (5 bases). V was pared by 3 bases and J by 6 bases, with 14 bases between. The germline CDR1 and CDR2 sequences are MNHNS and SASEGT. The CDR3 totals 14 residues. In DNA form, the CDR3 reads TGTGCCAGCAGTGACATTCAGGGTCTCGATGGCTACACCTTC. Its translation: CASSDIQGLDGYTF.

This clonotype was picked up many times. The chain has TRBV3-1 and TRBJ1-6; weak D call: TRBD1 (5 bases). The germline V and J ends were trimmed by 4 bases and 10 bases, with 14 bases remaining between them. There are 14 residues in the CDR3. Per germline, CDR1 LGHDT and CDR2 YNNKEL (reference sequence). CDR3 in amino acids: CASSPRRVGSPLHF. The CDR3 DNA is TGTGCCAGCAGCCCCCGCAGGGTAGGGTCACCCCTCCACTTT.

This clonotype was seen ten or more times. CDR3 in amino acids: CASSSPPGAIDTGELFF. Written as DNA, the CDR3 is TGTGCCAGCAGCTCTCCTCCTGGGGCTATAGACACCGGGGAGCTGTTTTTT. J is TRBJ2-2 and V is TRBV11-1, with D possibly TRBD1 on 5 matching bases. This CDR3 has 17 amino acids. Trimming took off 4 bases at V and 3 bases at J, with 18 bases between the two ends. Germline assignment: CDR1 SGHAT and CDR2 FQDESV (reference sequence).

This clonotype was counted between two and nine times. J is TRBJ2-7 and V is TRBV5-1, with D unclear. The germline V and J ends were trimmed by 0 bases and 1 base, with 5 bases remaining between them. The germline V gene encodes CDR1 SGHRS and CDR2 YFSETQ. This CDR3 is 13 amino acids long. CDR3 nucleotide sequence: TGCGCCAGCAGCTTGGAACAGTCCTACGAGCAGTACTTC. This codes for CASSLEQSYEQYF. Full variable domain (missing parts from reference TRBV5-1 and TRBJ2-7): KAGVTQTPRYLIKTRGQQVTLSCSPISGHRSVSWYQQTPGQGLQFLFEYFSETQRNKGNFPGRFSGRQFSNSRSEMNVSTLELGDSALYLCASSLEQSYEQYFGPGTRLTVT.

This clonotype came up a few times. The V gene is TRBV28, the J gene TRBJ1-1, with 7 bases that match TRBD1. The CDR3 sequence is 14 residues long. Germline CDR1 is MDHEN and CDR2 is SYDVKM. The V and J ends lost 3 bases and 4 bases, in that order; junction bases with no gene match: 5. The chain's CDR3 is CASSFDREFTEAFF. In DNA, the CDR3 is TGTGCCAGCAGTTTTGACAGGGAGTTCACTGAAGCTTTCTTT.